This TCR beta chain is drawn from a study of shared clonotypes between healthy human individuals. Study conclusions and caveats: Read depth was anticipated to influence clonotype sharing among donors.

Losses at the gene ends were 3 bases for V and 5 bases for J; bases not matched to a gene: 10. Germline CDR1 and CDR2: SEHNR and FQNEAQ (reference sequence). This CDR3 comprises 16 residues. The authors combined CD45RO+ cells with CCR7-negative CD45RA+ TemRA cells as CD8 memory. This clone appeared a single time. Antigen unknown. Assay: immunoSEQ multiplex PCR; the TCRdb copy retains only in-frame clones and omits some. The sample lists some 95,000 clones; approximately 63% were seen once. The receptor was isolated from a man aged 25 to 40 in good health. Sequencing was done on a sample of memory CD8+ T cells sorted from blood. Subset described: CD45RO+ cells pooled with CCR7-negative TemRA cells. The rearrangement uses TRBV7-9 and TRBJ2-1; 7 bases align to TRBD2. The CDR3 is CASSLYSGGSHNEQFF. The CDR3 DNA follows: TGTGCCAGCAGCTTGTATTCGGGGGGAAGCCACAATGAGCAGTTCTTC. The variable domain in full, completed from reference TRBV7-9 and TRBJ2-1, reads DTGVSQNPRHKITKRGQNVTFRCDPISEHNRLYWYRQTLGQGPEFLTYFQNEAQLEKSRLLSDRFSAERPKGSFSTLEIQRTEQGDSAMYLCASSLYSGGSHNEQFFGPGTRLTVL.